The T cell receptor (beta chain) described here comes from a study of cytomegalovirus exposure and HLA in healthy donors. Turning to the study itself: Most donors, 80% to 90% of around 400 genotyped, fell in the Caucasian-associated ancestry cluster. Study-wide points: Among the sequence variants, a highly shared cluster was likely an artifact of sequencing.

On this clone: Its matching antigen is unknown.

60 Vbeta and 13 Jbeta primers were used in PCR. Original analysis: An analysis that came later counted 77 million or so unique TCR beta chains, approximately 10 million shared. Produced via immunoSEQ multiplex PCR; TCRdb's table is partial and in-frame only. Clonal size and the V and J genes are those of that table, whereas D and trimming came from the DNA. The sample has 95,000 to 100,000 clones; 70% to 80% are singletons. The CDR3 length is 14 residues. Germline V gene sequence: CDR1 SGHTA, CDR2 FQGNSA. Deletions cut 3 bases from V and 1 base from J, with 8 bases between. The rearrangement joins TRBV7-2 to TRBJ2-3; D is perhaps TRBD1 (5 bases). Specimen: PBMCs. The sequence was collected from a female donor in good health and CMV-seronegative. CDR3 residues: CASSLLGGTDTQYF. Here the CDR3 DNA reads TGTGCCAGCAGCTTGCTAGGGGGCACAGATACGCAGTATTTT. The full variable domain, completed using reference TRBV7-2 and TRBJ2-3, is GAGVSQSPSNKVTEKGKDVELRCDPISGHTALYWYRQSLGQGLEFLIYFQGNSAPDKSGLPSDRFSAERTGGSVSTLTIQRTQQEDSAVYLCASSLLGGTDTQYFGPGTRLTVL.